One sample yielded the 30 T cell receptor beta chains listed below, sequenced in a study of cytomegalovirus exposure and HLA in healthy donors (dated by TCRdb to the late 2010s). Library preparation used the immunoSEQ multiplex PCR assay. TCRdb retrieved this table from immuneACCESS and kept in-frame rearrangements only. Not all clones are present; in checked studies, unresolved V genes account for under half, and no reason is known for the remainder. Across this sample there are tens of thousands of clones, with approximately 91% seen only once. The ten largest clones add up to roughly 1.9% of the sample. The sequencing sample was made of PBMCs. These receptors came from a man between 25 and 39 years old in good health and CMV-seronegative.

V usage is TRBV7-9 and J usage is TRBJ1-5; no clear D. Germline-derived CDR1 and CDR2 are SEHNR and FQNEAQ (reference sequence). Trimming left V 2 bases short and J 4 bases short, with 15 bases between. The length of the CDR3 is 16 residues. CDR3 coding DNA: TGTGCCAGCAGCTTAACTCTGCCCTCCGGGAATCAGCCCCAGCATTTT. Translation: CASSLTLPSGNQPQHF.

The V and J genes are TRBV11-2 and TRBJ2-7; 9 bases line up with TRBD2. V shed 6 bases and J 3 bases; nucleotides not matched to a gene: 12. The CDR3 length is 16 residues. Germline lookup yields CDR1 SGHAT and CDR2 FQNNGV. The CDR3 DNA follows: TGTGCCAGCAGTCGTCAACTCCGCGGGAGGGTCTACGAGCAGTACTTC. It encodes CASSRQLRGRVYEQYF.

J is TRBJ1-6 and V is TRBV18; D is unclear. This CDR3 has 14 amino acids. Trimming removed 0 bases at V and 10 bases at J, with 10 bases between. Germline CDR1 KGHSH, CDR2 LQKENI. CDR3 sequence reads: CASSPPSEGSPLHF. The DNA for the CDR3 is TGTGCCAGCTCACCACCGTCAGAGGGCTCACCCCTCCACTTT.

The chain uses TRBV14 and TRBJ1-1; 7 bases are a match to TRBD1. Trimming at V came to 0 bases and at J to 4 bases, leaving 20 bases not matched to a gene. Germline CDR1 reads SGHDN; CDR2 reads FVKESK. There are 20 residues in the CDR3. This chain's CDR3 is CASSQEAGRWLGRGSTEAFF. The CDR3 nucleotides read TGTGCCAGCAGCCAAGAAGCAGGGAGATGGTTAGGCAGGGGGAGCACTGAAGCTTTCTTT.

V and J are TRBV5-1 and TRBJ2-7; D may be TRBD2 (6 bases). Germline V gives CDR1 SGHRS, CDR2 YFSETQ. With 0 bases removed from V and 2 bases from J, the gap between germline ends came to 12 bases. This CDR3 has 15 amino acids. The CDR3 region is CASSLDGGDPYEQYF. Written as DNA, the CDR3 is TGCGCCAGCAGCTTGGACGGCGGGGATCCCTACGAGCAGTACTTC. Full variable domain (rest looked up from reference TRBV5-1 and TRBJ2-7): KAGVTQTPRYLIKTRGQQVTLSCSPISGHRSVSWYQQTPGQGLQFLFEYFSETQRNKGNFPGRFSGRQFSNSRSEMNVSTLELGDSALYLCASSLDGGDPYEQYFGPGTRLTVT.

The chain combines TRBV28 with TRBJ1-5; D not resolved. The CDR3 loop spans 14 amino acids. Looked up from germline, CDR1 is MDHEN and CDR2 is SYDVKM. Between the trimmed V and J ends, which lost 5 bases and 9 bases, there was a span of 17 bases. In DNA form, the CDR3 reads TGTGCCAGCAGTCCCCACGTTACGCCAGTGCCCCAGCATTTT. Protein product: CASSPHVTPVPQHF.

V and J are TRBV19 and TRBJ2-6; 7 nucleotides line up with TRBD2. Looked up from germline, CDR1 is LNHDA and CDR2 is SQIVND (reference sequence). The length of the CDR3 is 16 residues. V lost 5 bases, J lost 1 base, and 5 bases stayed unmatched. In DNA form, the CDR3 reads TGTGCCAGTAGTCGGCAGGGAGGGTCTGGGGCCAACGTCCTGACTTTC. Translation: CASSRQGGSGANVLTF.

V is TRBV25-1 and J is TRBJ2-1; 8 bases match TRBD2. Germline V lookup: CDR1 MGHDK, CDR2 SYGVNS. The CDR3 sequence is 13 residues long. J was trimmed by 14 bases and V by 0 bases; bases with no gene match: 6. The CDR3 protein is CASSEYYLGGEFF. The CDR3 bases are TGTGCCAGCAGTGAATATTATCTCGGGGGGGAGTTCTTC.

The CDR3 DNA reads TGTGCCAGTAGTATACGGAGGAACACTGAAGCTTTCTTT. Amino acids: CASSIRRNTEAFF. The genes are TRBV19 and TRBJ1-1; D gene ambiguous. Germline CDR1 is LNHDA and CDR2 is SQIVND (reference sequence). CDR3 size: 13 residues. V lost 2 bases and J lost 1, with 5 bases in between.

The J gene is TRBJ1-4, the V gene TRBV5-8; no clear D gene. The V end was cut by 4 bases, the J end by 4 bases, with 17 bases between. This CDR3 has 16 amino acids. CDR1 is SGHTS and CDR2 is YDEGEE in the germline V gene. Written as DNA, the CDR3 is TGTGCCAGCAGCCCGTCTTGGGAGGGCTTTAATGAAAAACTGTTTTTT. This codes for CASSPSWEGFNEKLFF.

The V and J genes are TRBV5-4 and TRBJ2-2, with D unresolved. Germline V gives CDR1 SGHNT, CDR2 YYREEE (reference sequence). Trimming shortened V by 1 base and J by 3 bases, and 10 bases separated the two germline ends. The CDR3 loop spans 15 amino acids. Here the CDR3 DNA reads TGTGCCAGCAGCTTGATTCAGGAAGACACCGGGGAGCTGTTTTTT. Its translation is CASSLIQEDTGELFF.

CDR3 in DNA: TGTGCCAGCAGTGACCCCTGGACAGGACGAAACACCATATATTTT. Translating it yields CASSDPWTGRNTIYF. The chain carries TRBV6-6 and TRBJ1-3, with 7 bases aligning to TRBD1. This CDR3 comprises 15 residues. V lost 5 bases and J lost 5; bases outside the gene matches: 9. In germline, CDR1 is MNHNY, CDR2 SVGAGI (reference sequence).

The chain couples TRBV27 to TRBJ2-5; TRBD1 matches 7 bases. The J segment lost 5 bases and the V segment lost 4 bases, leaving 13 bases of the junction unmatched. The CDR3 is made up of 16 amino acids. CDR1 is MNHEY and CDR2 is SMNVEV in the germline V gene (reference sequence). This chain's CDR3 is CASSSPRQGVEETQYF. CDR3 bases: TGTGCCAGCAGTTCCCCCCGGCAGGGGGTTGAGGAGACCCAGTACTTC.

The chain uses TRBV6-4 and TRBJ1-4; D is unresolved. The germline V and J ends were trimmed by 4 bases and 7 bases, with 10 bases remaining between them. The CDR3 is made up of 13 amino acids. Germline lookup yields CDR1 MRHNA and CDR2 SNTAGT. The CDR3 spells CASSAFVGEKLFF. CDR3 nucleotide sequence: TGTGCCAGCAGTGCTTTCGTCGGTGAAAAACTGTTTTTT.

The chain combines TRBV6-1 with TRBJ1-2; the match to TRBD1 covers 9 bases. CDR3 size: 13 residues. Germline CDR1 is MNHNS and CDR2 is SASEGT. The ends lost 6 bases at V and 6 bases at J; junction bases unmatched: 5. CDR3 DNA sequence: TGTGCCAGCAGCTGGACAGGGGAGGATGGCTACACCTTC. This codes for CASSWTGEDGYTF.

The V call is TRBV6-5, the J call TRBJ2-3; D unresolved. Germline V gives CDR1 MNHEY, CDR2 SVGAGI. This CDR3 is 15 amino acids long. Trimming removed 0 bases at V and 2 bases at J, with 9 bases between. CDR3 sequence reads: CASSYSSHTTDTQYF. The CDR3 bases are TGTGCCAGCAGTTACTCGTCACATACCACAGATACGCAGTATTTT.

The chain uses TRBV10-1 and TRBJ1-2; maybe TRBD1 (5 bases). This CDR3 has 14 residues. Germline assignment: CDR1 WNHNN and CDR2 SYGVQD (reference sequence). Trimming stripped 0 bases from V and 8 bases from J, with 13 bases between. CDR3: CASSESAGRNGYTF. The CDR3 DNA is TGCGCCAGCAGTGAGTCTGCAGGGAGGAACGGCTACACCTTC.

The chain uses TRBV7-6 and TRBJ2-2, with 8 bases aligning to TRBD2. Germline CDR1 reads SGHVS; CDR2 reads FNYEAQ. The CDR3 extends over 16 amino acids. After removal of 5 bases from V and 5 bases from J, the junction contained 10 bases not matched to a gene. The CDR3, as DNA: TGTGCCAGCAGCCCGAGCGGGGGCGGGGGAACCGGGGAGCTGTTTTTT. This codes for CASSPSGGGGTGELFF.

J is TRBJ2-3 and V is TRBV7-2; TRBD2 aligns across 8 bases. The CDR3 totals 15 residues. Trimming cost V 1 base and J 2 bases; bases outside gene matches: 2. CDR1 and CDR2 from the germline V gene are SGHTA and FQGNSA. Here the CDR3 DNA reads TGTGCCAGCAGCTTAGTTAGCGGGGTCACAGATACGCAGTATTTT. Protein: CASSLVSGVTDTQYF.

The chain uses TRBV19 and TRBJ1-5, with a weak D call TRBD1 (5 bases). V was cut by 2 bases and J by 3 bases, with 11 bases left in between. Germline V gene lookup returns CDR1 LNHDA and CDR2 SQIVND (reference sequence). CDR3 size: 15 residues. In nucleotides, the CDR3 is TGTGCCAGTAGTATATACACAGGATCCAATCAGCCCCAGCATTTT. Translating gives CASSIYTGSNQPQHF.

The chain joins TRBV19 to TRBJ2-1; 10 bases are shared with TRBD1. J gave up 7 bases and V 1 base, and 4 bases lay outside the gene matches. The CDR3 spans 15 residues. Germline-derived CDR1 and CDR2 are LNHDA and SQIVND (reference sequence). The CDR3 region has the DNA TGTGCCAGTAGTATAGCGGGACAGGGGAATAATGAGCAGTTCTTC. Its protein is CASSIAGQGNNEQFF. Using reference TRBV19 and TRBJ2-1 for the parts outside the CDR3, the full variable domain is DGGITQSPKYLFRKEGQNVTLSCEQNLNHDAMYWYRQDPGQGLRLIYYSQIVNDFQKGDIAEGYSVSREKKESFPLTVTSAQKNPTAFYLCASSIAGQGNNEQFFGPGTRLTVL.

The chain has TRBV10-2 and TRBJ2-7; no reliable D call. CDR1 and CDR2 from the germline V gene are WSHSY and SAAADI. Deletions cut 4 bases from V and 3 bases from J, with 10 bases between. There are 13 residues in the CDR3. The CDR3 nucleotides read TGCGCCAGCAGTGGTCTAACGTTCTACGAGCAGTACTTC. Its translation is CASSGLTFYEQYF.

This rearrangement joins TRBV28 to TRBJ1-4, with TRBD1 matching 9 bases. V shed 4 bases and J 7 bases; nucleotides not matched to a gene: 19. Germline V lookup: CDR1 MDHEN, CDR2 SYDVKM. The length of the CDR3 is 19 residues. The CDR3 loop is CASSSTPGTGRNDLEKLFF. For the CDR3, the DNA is TGTGCCAGCAGTTCAACCCCCGGGACAGGGCGTAATGATCTTGAAAAACTGTTTTTT.

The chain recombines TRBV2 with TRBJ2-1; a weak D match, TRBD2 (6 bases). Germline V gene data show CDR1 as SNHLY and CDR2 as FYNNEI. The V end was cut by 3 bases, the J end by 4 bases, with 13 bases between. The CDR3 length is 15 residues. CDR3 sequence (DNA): TGTGCCAGCAGTGACCTGGCGGGGAGATACAATGAGCAGTTCTTC. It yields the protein CASSDLAGRYNEQFF.

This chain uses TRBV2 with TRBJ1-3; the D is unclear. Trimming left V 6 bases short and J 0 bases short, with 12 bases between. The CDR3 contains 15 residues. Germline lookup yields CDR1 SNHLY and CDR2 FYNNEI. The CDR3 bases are TGTGCCAGCAGCCTCTTCGAGAGCTCTGGAAACACCATATATTTT. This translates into CASSLFESSGNTIYF.

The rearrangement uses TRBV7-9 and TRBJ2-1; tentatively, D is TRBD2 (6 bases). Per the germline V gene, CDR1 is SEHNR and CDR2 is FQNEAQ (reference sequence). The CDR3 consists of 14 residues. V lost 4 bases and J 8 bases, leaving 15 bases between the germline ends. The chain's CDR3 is CASSSEGGFYEQFF. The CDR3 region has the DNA TGTGCCAGCAGCTCAGAGGGAGGTTTTTATGAGCAGTTCTTC.

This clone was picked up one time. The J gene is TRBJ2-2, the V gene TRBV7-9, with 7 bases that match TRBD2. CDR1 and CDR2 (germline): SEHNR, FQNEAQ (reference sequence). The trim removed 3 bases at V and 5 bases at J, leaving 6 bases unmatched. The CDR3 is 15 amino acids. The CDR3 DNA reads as TGTGCCAGCAGCTTCGCCGGGAGGCAGACCGGGGAGCTGTTTTTT. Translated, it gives CASSFAGRQTGELFF.

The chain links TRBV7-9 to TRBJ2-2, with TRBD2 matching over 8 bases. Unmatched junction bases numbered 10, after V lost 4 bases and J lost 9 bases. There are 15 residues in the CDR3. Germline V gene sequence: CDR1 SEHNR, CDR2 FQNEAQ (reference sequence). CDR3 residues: CASSSTSGGSRELFF. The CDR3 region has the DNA TGTGCCAGCAGCTCAACTAGCGGTGGCAGTCGGGAGCTGTTTTTT.

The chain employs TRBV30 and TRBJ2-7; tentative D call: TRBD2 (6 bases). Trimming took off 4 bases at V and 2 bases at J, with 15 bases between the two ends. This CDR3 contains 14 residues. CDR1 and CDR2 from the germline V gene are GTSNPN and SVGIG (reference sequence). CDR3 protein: CAWKGREEPYEQYF. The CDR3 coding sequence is TGTGCCTGGAAGGGCAGGGAGGAGCCCTACGAGCAGTACTTC.

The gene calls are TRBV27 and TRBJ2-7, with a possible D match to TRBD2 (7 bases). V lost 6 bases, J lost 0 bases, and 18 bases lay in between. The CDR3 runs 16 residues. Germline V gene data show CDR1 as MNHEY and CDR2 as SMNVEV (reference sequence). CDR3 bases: TGTGCCAGCAGGTTTGGGGGGGCCTCAAGCTCCTACGAGCAGTACTTC. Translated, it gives CASRFGGASSSYEQYF.